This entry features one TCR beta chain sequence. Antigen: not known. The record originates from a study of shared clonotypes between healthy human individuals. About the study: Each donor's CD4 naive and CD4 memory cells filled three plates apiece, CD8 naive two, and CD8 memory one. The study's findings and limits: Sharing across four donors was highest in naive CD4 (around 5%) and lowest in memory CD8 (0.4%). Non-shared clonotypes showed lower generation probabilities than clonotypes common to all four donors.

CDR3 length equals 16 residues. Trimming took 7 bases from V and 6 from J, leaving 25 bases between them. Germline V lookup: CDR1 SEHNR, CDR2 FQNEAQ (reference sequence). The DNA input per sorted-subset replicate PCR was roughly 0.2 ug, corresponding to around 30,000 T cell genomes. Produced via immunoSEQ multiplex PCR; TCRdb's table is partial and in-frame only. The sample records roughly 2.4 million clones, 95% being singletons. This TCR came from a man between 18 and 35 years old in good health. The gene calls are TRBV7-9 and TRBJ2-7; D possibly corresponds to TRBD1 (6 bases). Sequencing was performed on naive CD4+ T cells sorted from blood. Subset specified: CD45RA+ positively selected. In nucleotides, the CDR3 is TGTGCCAGCACTTCAATACAGGGTGTGAAGCTTGGCGAGCAGTACTTC. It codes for CASTSIQGVKLGEQYF.